These 2 T cell receptor beta chains share one sample of origin, sequenced in a study of cytomegalovirus exposure and HLA in healthy donors (dated by TCRdb to 2015 to 2018). Libraries were constructed by the immunoSEQ multiplex PCR assay. For the multiplex PCR, a mixture combining 60 forward primers for TCR Vbeta segments and 13 reverse primers for TCR Jbeta segments was used. This immuneACCESS table, as held by TCRdb, lists in-frame sequences with V and J called but not all clones. Of the missing ones, under half trace to an unresolved V gene in checked studies; the others have no known cause. The sample contains around 130,000 clones, 81% of them found a single time. The ten largest clones capture about 0.71% of the sample. The sequenced material came from PBMCs. Receptors originate from a man aged 18 to 29 in good health and CMV-seronegative.

This clone was detected a few times. The rearrangement joins TRBV10-2 to TRBJ2-2, with TRBD1 matching 7 bases. The CDR3 covers 15 residues. The junction had 4 bases not matched to a gene; V was cut back by 5 bases and J by 1 base. Germline assignment: CDR1 WSHSY and CDR2 SAAADI. CDR3 bases: TGCGCCAGCAGTTACAGGGGATTGAACACCGGGGAGCTGTTTTTT. Protein sequence: CASSYRGLNTGELFF.

The rearrangement links TRBV6-5 to TRBJ1-1, with TRBD1 identical over 12 bases. This CDR3 contains 15 residues. Trimming at V came to 5 bases and at J to 10 bases, leaving 11 bases not matched to a gene. Germline V lookup: CDR1 MNHEY, CDR2 SVGAGI. This CDR3 reads CASSTIRDRGRGAFF. CDR3 coding DNA: TGTGCCAGCAGTACTATCCGGGACAGGGGGCGGGGAGCTTTCTTT.